The rows below give T cell receptor beta chains drawn from one sample of a study of technical replicates of blood from four donors. This table comes from immunoSEQ multiplex PCR, and its TCRdb copy is limited to in-frame clones, with some not included. The top ten clones hold 0.35% to 0.5% of a sample with fewer than 100,000 clones, 89% of them seen once. The source material was T cells isolated from PBMCs. The receptors shown here come from a human donor in good health. CDR3s include the opening cysteine and the closing phenylalanine or tryptophan. Each record gives: J gene, D gene, V gene, clone size, CDR3 protein, CDR3 DNA. A D gene is named only where the DNA matches it firmly. Only part of the rows carry a size: once, few, many, or a class if the clone is expanded.

TRBJ2-5 . TRBV4-1 . CASSSQETQYF TGCGCCAGCAGCTCACAAGAGACCCAGTACTTC
TRBJ1-5 TRBD1 TRBV9 few CASSGWGQGAKRGYQPQHF TGTGCCAGCAGCGGCTGGGGACAGGGGGCGAAAAGAGGCTATCAGCCCCAGCATTTT
TRBJ1-1 . TRBV27 . CASSLSGDTEAFF TGTGCCAGCAGTTTAAGCGGGGACACTGAAGCTTTCTTT
TRBJ2-2 . TRBV15 . CATRERGNGELFF TGTGCCACCAGGGAAAGGGGGAACGGGGAGCTGTTTTTT
TRBJ2-7 TRBD2 TRBV2 . CASRGTSGSYEQYF TGTGCCAGCAGAGGGACTAGCGGGAGCTACGAGCAGTACTTC
TRBJ2-7 TRBD1 TRBV27 few CASSPSTGELNYEQYF TGTGCCAGCAGTCCCAGCACAGGGGAACTAAACTACGAGCAGTACTTC
TRBJ2-1 TRBD2 TRBV18 . CASSRGLAGGNEQFF TGTGCCAGCTCGCGAGGACTAGCGGGAGGCAATGAGCAGTTCTTC
TRBJ1-5 TRBD1 TRBV13 once CANSPLRQGLGQPQHF TGTGCCAACAGCCCCCTCCGACAGGGGTTAGGGCAGCCCCAGCATTTT
TRBJ2-7 . TRBV7-2 . CASSLFTDNEQYF TGTGCCAGCAGCTTATTTACGGACAACGAGCAGTACTTC
TRBJ2-3 . TRBV20-1 . CSCVGTDTQYF TGCAGTTGCGTAGGCACAGATACGCAGTATTTT
TRBJ2-1 TRBD2 TRBV7-2 . CASSLASRASGRYNEQFF TGTGCCAGCAGCTTAGCGTCCCGGGCTAGCGGGAGATACAATGAGCAGTTCTTC
TRBJ2-1 . TRBV6-5 . CASSRQNEQFF TGTGCCAGCAGTCGACAGAATGAGCAGTTCTTC
TRBJ2-1 TRBD2 TRBV7-2 . CASKAGGSEQFF TGTGCCAGTAAAGCGGGAGGCTCTGAGCAGTTCTTC
TRBJ2-1 . TRBV9 once CASSPYHSLPNEQFF TGTGCCAGCAGTCCCTACCACAGCCTTCCCAATGAGCAGTTCTTC
TRBJ2-2 TRBD1 TRBV25-1 . CASRATGINTGELFF TGTGCCAGCAGAGCGACAGGGATTAACACCGGGGAGCTGTTTTTT
TRBJ2-7 TRBD2 TRBV4-2 . CASSQAGIAGDRYEQYF TGTGCCAGCAGCCAAGCGGGGATAGCGGGAGATCGCTACGAGCAGTACTTC
TRBJ2-1 . TRBV29-1 . CSVDSNEQFF TGCAGCGTTGACAGCAATGAGCAGTTCTTC
TRBJ2-7 . TRBV5-1 . CASSLGRQYVTYEQYF TGCGCCAGCAGCTTGGGCAGACAATACGTTACCTACGAGCAGTACTTC
TRBJ2-7 TRBD1 TRBV9 . CARSLGTAVTYEQYF TGTGCCAGGAGTCTCGGGACAGCGGTGACCTACGAGCAGTACTTC
TRBJ2-1 TRBD2 TRBV7-9 . CASSKQARLAVYNEQFF TGTGCCAGCAGCAAACAAGCCCGTCTAGCGGTTTACAATGAGCAGTTCTTC
TRBJ2-5 . TRBV6-4 . CASSPFSGSRETQYF TGTGCCAGCAGCCCCTTTAGCGGCTCGAGGGAGACCCAGTACTTC
TRBJ2-7 . TRBV18 . CASSPGYEQYF TGTGCCAGCTCACCCGGGTACGAGCAGTACTTC
TRBJ2-2 . TRBV10-2 once CASSGVREGPGELFF TGCGCCAGCAGTGGAGTGAGGGAAGGTCCCGGGGAGCTGTTTTTT
TRBJ2-7 . TRBV7-9 once CASSLGSRGTGLREQYF TGTGCCAGCAGCTTAGGGTCCCGGGGGACGGGTCTTCGCGAGCAGTACTTC
TRBJ1-2 . TRBV7-2 . CASSLSTGNSNYGYTF TGTGCCAGCAGCTTGTCCACAGGGAACTCTAACTATGGCTACACCTTC
TRBJ2-7 . TRBV4-3 . CASSQGGYEQYF TGCGCCAGCAGCCAAGGCGGTTACGAGCAGTACTTC
TRBJ1-1 TRBD1 TRBV4-1 . CASSQGDREAFF TGCGCCAGCAGCCAGGGGGACAGGGAGGCTTTCTTT
TRBJ1-1 . TRBV11-2 . CASSLVHGRVTEAFF TGTGCCAGCAGCTTAGTCCATGGCAGGGTAACTGAAGCTTTCTTT
TRBJ2-7 . TRBV10-2 once CASSEGETKKGEQYF TGCGCCAGCAGTGAGGGGGAGACTAAGAAGGGCGAGCAGTACTTC
TRBJ2-1 . TRBV7-3 . CASSPGLHNEQFF TGTGCCAGCAGCCCGGGACTTCACAATGAGCAGTTCTTC
TRBJ1-2 . TRBV7-3 . CASSPEPGTRDYTF TGTGCCAGCAGCCCAGAACCCGGGACTAGGGACTACACCTTC
TRBJ1-1 . TRBV9 . CASSVGRGAGTEAFF TGTGCCAGCAGCGTAGGGCGGGGGGCAGGAACTGAAGCTTTCTTT
TRBJ2-3 . TRBV7-2 . CASSSTWTEASTDTQYF TGTGCCAGCAGTTCCACCTGGACTGAGGCTAGCACAGATACGCAGTATTTT
TRBJ2-5 TRBD2 TRBV6-5 . CASSSQTSSRETQYF TGTGCCAGCAGCTCCCAGACTAGCTCCCGAGAGACCCAGTACTTC
TRBJ2-7 . TRBV5-5 . CASSLSIGGYEQYF TGTGCCAGCAGCTTGAGTATAGGCGGCTACGAGCAGTACTTC
TRBJ2-7 TRBD2 TRBV11-2 . CASSFIGEGYEQYF TGTGCCAGCAGCTTTATCGGGGAGGGATACGAGCAGTACTTC
TRBJ2-7 . TRBV21-1 . CASSTGDRRHEQYF TGTGCCAGCAGCACGGGGGACAGGAGGCACGAGCAGTACTTC
TRBJ1-1 TRBD1 TRBV5-1 . CASSFSGTGSRTEAFF TGCGCCAGCAGCTTCTCCGGGACAGGGAGTCGGACTGAAGCTTTCTTT
TRBJ2-2 TRBD2 TRBV5-1 . CASSVGVAGSTGELFF TGCGCCAGCAGCGTTGGGGTAGCGGGATCCACCGGGGAGCTGTTTTTT
TRBJ2-1 . TRBV6-1 once CASMWQGRDEQFF TGTGCCAGCATGTGGCAGGGGAGGGATGAGCAGTTCTTC
TRBJ1-3 . TRBV21-1 . CARGEEHSGNTIYF TGTGCCAGGGGGGAGGAACACTCTGGAAACACCATATATTTT
TRBJ2-5 TRBD1 TRBV7-3 . CASSLAGTGVVETQYF TGTGCCAGCAGCTTAGCCGGGACAGGGGTTGTAGAGACCCAGTACTTC
TRBJ2-1 TRBD2 TRBV7-9 . CASSSTPWVSGAFNEQFF TGTGCCAGCAGCTCCACCCCGTGGGTCAGCGGGGCCTTCAATGAGCAGTTCTTC
TRBJ1-4 TRBD1 TRBV28 . CASSPSWDRGILANEKLFF TGTGCCAGCAGTCCTTCCTGGGACAGGGGGATTCTAGCTAATGAAAAACTGTTTTTT
TRBJ2-2 . TRBV6-4 . CASSVIAFTGELFF TGTGCCAGCAGTGTTATAGCCTTCACCGGGGAGCTGTTTTTT
TRBJ2-1 . TRBV5-6 few CASSLVVTVYNEQFF TGTGCCAGCAGCTTAGTAGTAACTGTCTACAATGAGCAGTTCTTC